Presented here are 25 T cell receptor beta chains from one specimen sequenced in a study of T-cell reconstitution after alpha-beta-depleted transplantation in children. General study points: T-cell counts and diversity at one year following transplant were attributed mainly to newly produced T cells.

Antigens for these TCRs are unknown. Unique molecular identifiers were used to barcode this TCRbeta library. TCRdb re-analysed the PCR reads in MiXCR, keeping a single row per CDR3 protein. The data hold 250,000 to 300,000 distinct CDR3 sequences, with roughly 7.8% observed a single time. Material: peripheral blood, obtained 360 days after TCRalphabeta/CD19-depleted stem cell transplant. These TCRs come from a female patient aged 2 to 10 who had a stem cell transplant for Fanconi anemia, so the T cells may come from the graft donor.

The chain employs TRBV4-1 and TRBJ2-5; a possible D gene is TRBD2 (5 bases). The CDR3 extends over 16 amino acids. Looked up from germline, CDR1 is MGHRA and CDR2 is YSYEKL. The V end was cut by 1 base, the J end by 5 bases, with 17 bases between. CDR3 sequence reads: CASSQGRLARRETQYF. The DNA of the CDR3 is TGCGCCAGCAGCCAAGGTCGCCTAGCTAGAAGGGAGACCCAGTACTTC.

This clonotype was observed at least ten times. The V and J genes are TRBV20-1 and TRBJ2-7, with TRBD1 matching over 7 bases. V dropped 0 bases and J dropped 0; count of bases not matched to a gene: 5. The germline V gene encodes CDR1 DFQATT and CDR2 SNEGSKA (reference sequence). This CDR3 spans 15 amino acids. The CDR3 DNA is TGCAGTGCTAGAGATGCGACAGGGTACTCCTACGAGCAGTACTTC. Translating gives CSARDATGYSYEQYF.

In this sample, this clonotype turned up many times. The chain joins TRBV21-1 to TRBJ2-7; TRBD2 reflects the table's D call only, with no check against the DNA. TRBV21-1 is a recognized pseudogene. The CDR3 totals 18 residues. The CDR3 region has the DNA TGTGCCAGCAGCCCGAGCAAACAAAGCGGGAGCTCCGGCTACGAGCAGTACTTC. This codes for CASSPSKQSGSSGYEQYF.

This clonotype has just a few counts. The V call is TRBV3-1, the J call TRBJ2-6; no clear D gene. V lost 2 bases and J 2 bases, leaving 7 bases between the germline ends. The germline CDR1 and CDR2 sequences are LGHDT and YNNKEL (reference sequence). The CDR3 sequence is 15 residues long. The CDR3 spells CASSQTTPGANVLTF. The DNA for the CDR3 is TGTGCCAGCAGCCAAACTACTCCTGGGGCCAACGTCCTGACTTTC.

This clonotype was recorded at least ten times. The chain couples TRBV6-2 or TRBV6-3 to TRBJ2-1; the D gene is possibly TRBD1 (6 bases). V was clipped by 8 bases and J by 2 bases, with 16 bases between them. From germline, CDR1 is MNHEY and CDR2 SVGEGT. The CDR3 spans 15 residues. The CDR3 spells CASRDTGLPYNEQFF. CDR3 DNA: TGTGCCAGCCGCGACACAGGGCTCCCCTACAATGAGCAGTTCTTC.

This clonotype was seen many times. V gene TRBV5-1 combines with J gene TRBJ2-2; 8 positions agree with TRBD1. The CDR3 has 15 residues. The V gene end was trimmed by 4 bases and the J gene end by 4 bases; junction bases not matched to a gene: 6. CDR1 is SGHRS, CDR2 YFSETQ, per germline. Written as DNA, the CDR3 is TGCGCCAGCAGCCCGGACAGGGTAGGCACCGGGGAGCTGTTTTTT. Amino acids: CASSPDRVGTGELFF. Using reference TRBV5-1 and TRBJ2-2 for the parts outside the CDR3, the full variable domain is KAGVTQTPRYLIKTRGQQVTLSCSPISGHRSVSWYQQTPGQGLQFLFEYFSETQRNKGNFPGRFSGRQFSNSRSEMNVSTLELGDSALYLCASSPDRVGTGELFFGEGSRLTVL.

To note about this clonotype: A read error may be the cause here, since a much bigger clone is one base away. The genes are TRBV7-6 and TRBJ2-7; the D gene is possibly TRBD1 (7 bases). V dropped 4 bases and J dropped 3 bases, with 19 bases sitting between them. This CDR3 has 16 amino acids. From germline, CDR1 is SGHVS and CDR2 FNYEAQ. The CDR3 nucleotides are TGTGCCAGCAGCTACAAGAGTGGGCGGGACAGCTACGAGCAGTACTTC. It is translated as CASSYKSGRDSYEQYF.

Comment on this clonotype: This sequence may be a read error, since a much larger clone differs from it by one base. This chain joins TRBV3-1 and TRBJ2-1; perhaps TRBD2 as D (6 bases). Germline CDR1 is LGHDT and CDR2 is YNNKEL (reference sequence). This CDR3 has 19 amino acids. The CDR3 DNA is TGTGCCAGCAGCAAAGAGGACTACCGGGAGCCCCCACTCTACAATGAGCAGTTCTTC. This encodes CASSKEDYREPPLYNEQFF.

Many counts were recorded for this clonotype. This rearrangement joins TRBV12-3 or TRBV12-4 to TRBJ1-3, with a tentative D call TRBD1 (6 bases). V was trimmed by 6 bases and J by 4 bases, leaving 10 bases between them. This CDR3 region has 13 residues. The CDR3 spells CASRHQGGNTIYF. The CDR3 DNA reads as TGTGCCAGCAGGCATCAGGGGGGAAACACCATATATTTT.

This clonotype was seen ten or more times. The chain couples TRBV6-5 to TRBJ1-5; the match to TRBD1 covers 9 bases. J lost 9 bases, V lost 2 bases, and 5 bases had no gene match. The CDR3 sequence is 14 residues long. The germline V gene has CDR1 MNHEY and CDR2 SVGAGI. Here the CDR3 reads CASSYRQGERPQHF. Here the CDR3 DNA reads TGTGCCAGCAGTTACCGACAGGGGGAACGGCCCCAGCATTTT.

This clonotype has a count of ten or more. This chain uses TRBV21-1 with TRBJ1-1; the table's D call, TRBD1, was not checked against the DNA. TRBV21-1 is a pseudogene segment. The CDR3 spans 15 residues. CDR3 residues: CAGRQGVLLNTEAFF. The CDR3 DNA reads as TGTGCCGGGCGACAGGGTGTGTTGTTGAACACTGAAGCTTTCTTT.

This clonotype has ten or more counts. The CDR3 DNA reads as TGTGCCAGCAGCACAAGACGGACTAGGGGCAATGAGCAGTTCTTC. This codes for CASSTRRTRGNEQFF. The chain couples TRBV12-3 or TRBV12-4 to TRBJ2-1, with 7 bases identical to TRBD2. Germline trimming cut 6 bases from V and 6 bases from J; bases unmatched to any gene: 11. The CDR3 length is 15 residues.

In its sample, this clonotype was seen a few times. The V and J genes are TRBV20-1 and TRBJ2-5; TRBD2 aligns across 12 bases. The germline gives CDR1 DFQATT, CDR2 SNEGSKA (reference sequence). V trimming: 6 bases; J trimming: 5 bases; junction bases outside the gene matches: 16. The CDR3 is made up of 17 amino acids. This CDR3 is CSATLAGGTRSWETQYF. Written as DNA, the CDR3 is TGCAGTGCCACCCTAGCGGGGGGGACCAGATCTTGGGAGACCCAGTACTTC.

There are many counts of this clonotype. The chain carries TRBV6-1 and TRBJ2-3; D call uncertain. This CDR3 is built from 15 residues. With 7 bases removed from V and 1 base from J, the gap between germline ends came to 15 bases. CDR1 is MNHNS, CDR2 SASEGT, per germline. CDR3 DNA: TGTGCCAGCATCTTAGGACCCTATGGCACAGATACGCAGTATTTT. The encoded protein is CASILGPYGTDTQYF.

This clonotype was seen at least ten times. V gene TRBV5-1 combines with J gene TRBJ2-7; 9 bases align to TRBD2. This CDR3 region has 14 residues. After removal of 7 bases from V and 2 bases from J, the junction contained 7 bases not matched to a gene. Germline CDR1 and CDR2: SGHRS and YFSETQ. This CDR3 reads CASGLAGDAYEQYF. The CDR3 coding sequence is TGCGCCAGCGGATTAGCGGGGGACGCCTACGAGCAGTACTTC.

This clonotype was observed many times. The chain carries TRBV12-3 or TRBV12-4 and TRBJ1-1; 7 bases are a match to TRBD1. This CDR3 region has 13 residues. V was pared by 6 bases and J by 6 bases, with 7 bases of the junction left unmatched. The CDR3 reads CASSFTRGAEAFF. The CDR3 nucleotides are TGTGCCAGCAGCTTTACCAGGGGGGCTGAAGCTTTCTTT.

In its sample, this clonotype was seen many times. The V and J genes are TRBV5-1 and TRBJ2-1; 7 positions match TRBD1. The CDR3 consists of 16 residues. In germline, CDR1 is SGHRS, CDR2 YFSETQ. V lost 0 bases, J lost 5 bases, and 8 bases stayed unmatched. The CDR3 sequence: CASSLGGGSPNNEQFF. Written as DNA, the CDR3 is TGCGCCAGCAGCTTGGGAGGGGGCAGCCCGAACAATGAGCAGTTCTTC.

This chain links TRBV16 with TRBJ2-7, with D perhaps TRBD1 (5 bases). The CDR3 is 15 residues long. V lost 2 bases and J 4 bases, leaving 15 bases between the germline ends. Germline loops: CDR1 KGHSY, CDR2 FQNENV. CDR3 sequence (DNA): TGTGCCAGCAGCCAACGAATGAGACAGCAATACGAGCAGTACTTC. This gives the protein CASSQRMRQQYEQYF. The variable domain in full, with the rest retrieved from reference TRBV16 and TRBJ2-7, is GEEVAQTPKHLVRGEGQKAKLYCAPIKGHSYVFWYQQVLKNEFKFLISFQNENVFDETGMPKERFSAKCLPNSPCSLEIQATKLEDSAVYFCASSQRMRQQYEQYFGPGTRLTVT.

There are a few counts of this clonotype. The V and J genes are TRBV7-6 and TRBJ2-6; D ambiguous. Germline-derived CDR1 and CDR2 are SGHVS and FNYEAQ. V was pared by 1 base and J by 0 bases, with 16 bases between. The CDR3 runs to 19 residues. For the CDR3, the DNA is TGTGCCAGCAGCTTAGAGTTCGGGTCGACGGCCTCTGGGGCCAACGTCCTGACTTTC. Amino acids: CASSLEFGSTASGANVLTF.

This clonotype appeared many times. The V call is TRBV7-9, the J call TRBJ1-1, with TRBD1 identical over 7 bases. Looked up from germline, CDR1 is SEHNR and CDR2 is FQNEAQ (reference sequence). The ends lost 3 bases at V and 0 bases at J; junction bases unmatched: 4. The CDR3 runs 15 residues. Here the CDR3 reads CASSLTTGLNTEAFF. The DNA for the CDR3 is TGTGCCAGCAGCTTGACGACAGGGCTGAACACTGAAGCTTTCTTT.

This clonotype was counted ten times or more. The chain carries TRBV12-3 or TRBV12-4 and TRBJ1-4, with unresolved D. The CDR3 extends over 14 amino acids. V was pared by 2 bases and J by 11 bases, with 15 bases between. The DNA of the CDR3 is TGTGCCAGCAGTTTATTGTCCCCTGGGCCCAAACTGTTTTTT. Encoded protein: CASSLLSPGPKLFF.

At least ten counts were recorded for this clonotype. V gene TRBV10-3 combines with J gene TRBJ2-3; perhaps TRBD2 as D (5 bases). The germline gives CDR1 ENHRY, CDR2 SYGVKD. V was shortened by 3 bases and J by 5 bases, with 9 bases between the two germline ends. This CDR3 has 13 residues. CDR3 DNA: TGTGCCATCAGTGACCCGGGATTAGATACGCAGTATTTT. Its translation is CAISDPGLDTQYF.

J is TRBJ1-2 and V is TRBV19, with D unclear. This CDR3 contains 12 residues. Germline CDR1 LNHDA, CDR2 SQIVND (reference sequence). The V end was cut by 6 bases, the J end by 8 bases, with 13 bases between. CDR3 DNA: TGTGCCAGTAGCACTTTAAACTGGGGCTACACCTTC. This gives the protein CASSTLNWGYTF.

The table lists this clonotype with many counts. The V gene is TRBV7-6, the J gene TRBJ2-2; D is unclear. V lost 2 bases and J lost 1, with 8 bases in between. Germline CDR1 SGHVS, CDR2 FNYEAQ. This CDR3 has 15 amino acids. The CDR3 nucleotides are TGTGCCAGCAGCTTAATAGCAGGGAACACCGGGGAGCTGTTTTTT. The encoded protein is CASSLIAGNTGELFF.

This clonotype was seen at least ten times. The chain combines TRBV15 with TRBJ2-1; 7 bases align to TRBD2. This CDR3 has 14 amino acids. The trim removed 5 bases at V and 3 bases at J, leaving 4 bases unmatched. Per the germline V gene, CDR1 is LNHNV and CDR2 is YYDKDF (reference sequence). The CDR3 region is CATSASGDYNEQFF. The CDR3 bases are TGTGCCACCAGCGCTAGCGGCGACTACAATGAGCAGTTCTTC.